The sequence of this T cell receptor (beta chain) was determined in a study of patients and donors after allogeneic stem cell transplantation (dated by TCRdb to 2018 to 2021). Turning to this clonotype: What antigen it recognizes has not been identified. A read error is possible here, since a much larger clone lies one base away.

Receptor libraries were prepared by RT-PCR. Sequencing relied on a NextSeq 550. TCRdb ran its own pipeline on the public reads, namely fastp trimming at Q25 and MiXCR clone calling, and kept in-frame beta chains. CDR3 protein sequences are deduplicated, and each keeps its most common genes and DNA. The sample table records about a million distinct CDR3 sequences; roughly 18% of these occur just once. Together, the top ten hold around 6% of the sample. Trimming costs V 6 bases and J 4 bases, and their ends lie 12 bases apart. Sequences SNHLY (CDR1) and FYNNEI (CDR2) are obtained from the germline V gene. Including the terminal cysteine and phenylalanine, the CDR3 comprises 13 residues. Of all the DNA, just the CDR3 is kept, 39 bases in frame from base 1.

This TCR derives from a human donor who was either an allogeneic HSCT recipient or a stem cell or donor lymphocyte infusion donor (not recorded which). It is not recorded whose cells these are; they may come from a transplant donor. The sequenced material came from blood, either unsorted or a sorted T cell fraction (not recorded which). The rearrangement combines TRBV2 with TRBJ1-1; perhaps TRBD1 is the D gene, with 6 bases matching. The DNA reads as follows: TGTGCCAGCAGAGGGGAGGGGGGCACTGAAGCTTTCTTT. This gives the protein CASRGEGGTEAFF.